Below, 20 T cell receptor beta chains from the same sample are listed, as sequenced in a study of shared T cell receptors in the human thymus. Using immunoSEQ multiplex PCR, the repertoire was profiled, and TCRdb retains in-frame clones only, with some absent. The top ten clones hold about 0.0098% of a sample with roughly 710,000 clones, approximately 83% of them seen once. This same sample was also part of a study on human thymus T cells.

The specimen sequenced was thymocytes. These receptors were obtained from a girl under two years old with a congenital heart defect.

This clone was picked up a small number of times. This chain links TRBV29-1 with TRBJ1-4; possibly TRBD1 for D (6 bases). CDR1 and CDR2 from the germline V gene are SQVTM and ANQGSEA. The length of the CDR3 is 15 residues. The V and J ends lost 7 bases and 8 bases respectively, with 23 bases between them. In DNA, the CDR3 is TGCAGCGCCCTCAACGCCCTGGGGGCACAGGAAAAACTGTTTTTT. This gives the protein CSALNALGAQEKLFF.

The chain uses TRBV28 and TRBJ2-3; 11 positions agree with TRBD2. Germline lookup yields CDR1 MDHEN and CDR2 SYDVKM. V shed 3 bases and J 1 base; nucleotides not matched to a gene: 18. This CDR3 region has 21 residues. The CDR3 bases are TGTGCCAGCAGTTTCCACCTCTGGGGGTTAGCGGGGGGGCAGGGCACAGATACGCAGTATTTT. Protein product: CASSFHLWGLAGGQGTDTQYF. The full variable domain, in which reference TRBV28 and TRBJ2-3 provide the parts outside the CDR3, is DVKVTQSSRYLVKRTGEKVFLECVQDMDHENMFWYRQDPGLGLRLIYFSYDVKMKEKGDIPEGYSVSREKKERFSLILESASTNQTSMYLCASSFHLWGLAGGQGTDTQYFGPGTRLTVL.

The chain carries TRBV6-6 and TRBJ2-5, with D possibly being TRBD2 (6 bases). V lost 7 bases to trimming and J lost 5 bases, with 14 bases between them. The CDR3 sequence is 13 residues long. From germline, CDR1 is MNHNY and CDR2 SVGAGI (reference sequence). The CDR3 region is CASTREPGETQYF. DNA for the CDR3: TGTGCCAGCACCCGGGAGCCAGGGGAGACCCAGTACTTC.

The chain has TRBV19 and TRBJ1-1; perhaps TRBD1 as D (6 bases). Looked up from germline, CDR1 is LNHDA and CDR2 is SQIVND (reference sequence). The CDR3 is 11 residues long. The ends were cut back, 3 bases at V and 11 bases at J, with 10 bases in the middle. CDR3 nucleotides: TGTGCCAGTAGTATGGGACACAGCGCTTTCTTT. Protein sequence: CASSMGHSAFF.

This clone has only one observation. The chain links TRBV11-1 to TRBJ2-3; D is uncertain. CDR3 length equals 15 residues. The germline gives CDR1 SGHAT, CDR2 FQDESV (reference sequence). With 3 bases removed from V and 1 base from J, the gap between germline ends came to 11 bases. Written as DNA, the CDR3 is TGTGCCAGCAGCTTTTCAGAACTACGCACAGATACGCAGTATTTT. Translation: CASSFSELRTDTQYF.

This clone was seen more than once but under ten times. The rearrangement uses TRBV29-1 and TRBJ2-3; TRBD2 might be the D (6 bases). This CDR3 comprises 18 residues. CDR1 and CDR2 (germline): SQVTM, ANQGSEA. V was shortened by 4 bases and J by 2 bases, with 25 bases between the two germline ends. The CDR3 region is CSVVGVGCTAGLTDTQYF. CDR3 coding DNA: TGCAGCGTTGTGGGGGTTGGATGTACTGCGGGGCTCACAGATACGCAGTATTTT.

The CDR3 region has the DNA TGTGCCAGCGTTAGGGCCCGGACAGTGAACACTGAAGCTTTCTTT. It encodes CASVRARTVNTEAFF. V usage is TRBV7-9 and J usage is TRBJ1-1; the D gene is possibly TRBD1 (6 bases). Germline CDR1 reads SEHNR; CDR2 reads FQNEAQ (reference sequence). V lost 8 bases, J lost 0 bases, and 16 bases lay in between. This CDR3 spans 15 amino acids. Complete variable domain (other parts from reference TRBV7-9 and TRBJ1-1): DTGVSQNPRHKITKRGQNVTFRCDPISEHNRLYWYRQTLGQGPEFLTYFQNEAQLEKSRLLSDRFSAERPKGSFSTLEIQRTEQGDSAMYLCASVRARTVNTEAFFGQGTRLTVV.

The CDR3, as DNA: TGTGCCAGCAACCCCCCCGGCTCCTATAATTCACCCCTCCACTTT. It yields the protein CASNPPGSYNSPLHF. The chain employs TRBV28 and TRBJ1-6; D is unclear. CDR3 size: 15 residues. V lost 7 bases, J lost 0 bases, and 10 bases lay in between. CDR1 and CDR2 from the germline V gene are MDHEN and SYDVKM.

This sequence joins TRBV6-5 and TRBJ1-3; D perhaps matches TRBD1 (5 bases). The germline CDR1 and CDR2 sequences are MNHEY and SVGAGI. This CDR3 is built from 13 residues. Trimming shortened V by 6 bases and J by 7 bases, and 13 bases separated the two germline ends. In DNA, the CDR3 is TGTGCCAGCAGACCTTGGACATTGAACACCATATATTTT. The encoded protein is CASRPWTLNTIYF.

V usage is TRBV7-9 and J usage is TRBJ2-6; perhaps TRBD1 as D (5 bases). The CDR3 runs 19 residues. V was shortened by 5 bases and J by 0 bases, with 20 bases between the two germline ends. CDR1 and CDR2 (germline): SEHNR, FQNEAQ (reference sequence). Written as DNA, the CDR3 is TGTGCCAGCAGCACAATGACAGACTTGTTGATCTCTGGGGCCAACGTCCTGACTTTC. Amino acids: CASSTMTDLLISGANVLTF.

The rearrangement joins TRBV5-1 to TRBJ2-1, with D possibly matching TRBD1 (5 bases). The germline V gene encodes CDR1 SGHRS and CDR2 YFSETQ. The CDR3 is 13 residues long. V was cut by 4 bases and J by 5 bases, with 10 bases left in between. The CDR3 loop is CASSPKTDNEQFF. Here the CDR3 DNA reads TGCGCCAGCAGCCCTAAGACAGACAATGAGCAGTTCTTC. The full variable domain, its missing parts supplied by reference TRBV5-1 and TRBJ2-1, is KAGVTQTPRYLIKTRGQQVTLSCSPISGHRSVSWYQQTPGQGLQFLFEYFSETQRNKGNFPGRFSGRQFSNSRSEMNVSTLELGDSALYLCASSPKTDNEQFFGPGTRLTVL.

The rearrangement joins TRBV28 to TRBJ2-7, with unresolved D. Germline lookup yields CDR1 MDHEN and CDR2 SYDVKM. The CDR3 covers 15 residues. V lost 5 bases to trimming and J lost 0 bases, with 14 bases between them. This chain's CDR3 is CASSPLRVGSYEQYF. The CDR3 DNA reads TGTGCCAGCAGTCCGCTTCGGGTAGGCTCCTACGAGCAGTACTTC.

The genes are TRBV5-6 and TRBJ2-7, with 10 bases aligning to TRBD2. V was pared by 4 bases and J by 2 bases, with 9 bases of the junction left unmatched. The CDR3 has 16 amino acids. Per germline, CDR1 SGHDT and CDR2 YYEEEE. Here the CDR3 reads CASSVALSGGTYEQYF. CDR3 nucleotide sequence: TGTGCCAGCAGCGTGGCGCTTAGCGGGGGGACCTACGAGCAGTACTTC.

This chain links TRBV6-5 with TRBJ1-1; possible D gene TRBD1, 6 bases. With 6 bases removed from V and 6 bases from J, the gap between germline ends came to 17 bases. The germline V gene has CDR1 MNHEY and CDR2 SVGAGI. The CDR3 spans 14 residues. The CDR3 here is CASSRTVSLPEAFF. The CDR3 DNA follows: TGTGCCAGCAGCAGGACAGTAAGCCTCCCTGAAGCTTTCTTT.

The rearrangement joins TRBV25-1 to TRBJ2-5; TRBD1 agrees at 7 bases. The germline V gene encodes CDR1 MGHDK and CDR2 SYGVNS. The CDR3 contains 14 residues. Trimming cost V 5 bases and J 1 base; bases outside gene matches: 4. The DNA of the CDR3 is TGTGCCAGCAGTCCCGGACAGGCCCAAGAGACCCAGTACTTC. This sequence encodes CASSPGQAQETQYF. The whole variable domain, filled in from reference TRBV25-1 and TRBJ2-5, reads EADIYQTPRYLVIGTGKKITLECSQTMGHDKMYWYQQDPGMELHLIHYSYGVNSTEKGDLSSESTVSRIRTEHFPLTLESARPSHTSQYLCASSPGQAQETQYFGPGTRLLVL.

The rearrangement joins TRBV27 to TRBJ1-5; D is unclear. V was shortened by 2 bases and J by 0 bases, with 11 bases between the two germline ends. CDR3 length equals 16 residues. Germline assignment: CDR1 MNHEY and CDR2 SMNVEV (reference sequence). CDR3 region: CASSLRSGYSNQPQHF. CDR3 nucleotide sequence: TGTGCCAGCAGTTTAAGGTCAGGATATAGCAATCAGCCCCAGCATTTT.

The J gene is TRBJ1-5, the V gene TRBV18, with 9 bases fitting TRBD1. Germline CDR1 reads KGHSH; CDR2 reads LQKENI. The CDR3 spans 16 residues. J lost 2 bases, V lost 3 bases, and 5 bases had no gene match. CDR3 in DNA: TGTGCCAGCTCACCGTGGGACAGGGTGGGCAATCAGCCCCAGCATTTT. Translation: CASSPWDRVGNQPQHF.

The rearrangement joins TRBV27 to TRBJ1-2, with TRBD1 matching 7 bases. Germline V CDR1 and CDR2: MNHEY, SMNVEV (reference sequence). Trimming took 8 bases from V and 2 from J; bases not matched to a gene: 23. The CDR3 contains 19 residues. The CDR3 coding sequence is TGTGCCAGCTTTGGCGTACAGGGGCCTCCGCATCTCCCAAACTATGGCTACACCTTC. Protein: CASFGVQGPPHLPNYGYTF.

The V and J genes are TRBV9 and TRBJ2-2; D uncertain. Trimming shortened V by 0 bases and J by 1 base, and 16 bases separated the two germline ends. The CDR3 totals 18 residues. Per germline, CDR1 SGDLS and CDR2 YYNGEE. The CDR3 sequence: CASSVESPPPGNTGELFF. The CDR3 nucleotides read TGTGCCAGCAGCGTAGAATCACCACCACCCGGGAACACCGGGGAGCTGTTTTTT.

The rearrangement uses TRBV6-1 and TRBJ1-2; 8 nucleotides agree with TRBD1. Germline V gives CDR1 MNHNS, CDR2 SASEGT. Trimming took 2 bases from V and 3 from J; bases not matched to a gene: 8. CDR3 size: 16 residues. The CDR3 sequence is CASSEKTGDMDYGYTF. CDR3 coding DNA: TGTGCCAGCAGTGAAAAGACAGGGGATATGGACTATGGCTACACCTTC.